This T cell receptor (beta chain) is from a study of long-term antiretroviral therapy in people with HIV. Study-level information: First collections came about a decade before the 2015 immediate-ART recommendation.

Runs used v3.0 of the immunoSEQ assay and were done at survey level. Sequencing of each sample targeted roughly 35,000-55,000 T-cell genomes. Produced via immunoSEQ multiplex PCR; TCRdb's table is partial and in-frame only. Of 25,000 to 30,000 clones in the sample, approximately 80% were seen once. The CDR3 has 15 residues. This clone has just one count. Relative to the germline gene, one junction end is altered; a read error may explain this. Per individual, the PBMC samples numbered at least one pre-ART and at least two post-ART. Sample: unsorted PBMCs, taken 3 years after starting antiretroviral therapy. The V call is TRBV5-3, the J call TRBJ2-7, with D possibly being TRBD1 or TRBD2 (5 bases each). TRBV5-3 is filed as an ORF, its function uncertain. The source is a middle-aged man with HIV. CDR3 nucleotides: TGTGCCAGCAGCTTAGGTGGCTCTGGGGGCTACGAGCAGTACTTC. Protein: CASSLGGSGGYEQYF.